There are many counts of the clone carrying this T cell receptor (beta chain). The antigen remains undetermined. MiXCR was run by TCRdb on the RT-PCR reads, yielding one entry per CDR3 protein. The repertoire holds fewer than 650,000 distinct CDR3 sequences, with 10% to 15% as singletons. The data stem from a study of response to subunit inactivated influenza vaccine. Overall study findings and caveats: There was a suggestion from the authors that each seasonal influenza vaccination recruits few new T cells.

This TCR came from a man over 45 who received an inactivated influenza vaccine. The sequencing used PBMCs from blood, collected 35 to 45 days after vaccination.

The CDR3 reads CSASTGGRYEQYF. In DNA, the CDR3 is TGCAGTGCTTCGACAGGGGGCCGCTACGAGCAGTACTTC. The chain recombines TRBV20-1 with TRBJ2-7; 10 bases line up with TRBD1. After removal of 5 bases from V and 3 bases from J, the junction contained 4 bases not matched to a gene. CDR1 DFQATT and CDR2 SNEGSKA come from the germline V gene (reference sequence). The CDR3 extends over 13 amino acids.